The 22 T cell receptor beta chains presented below share a single source sample, sequenced in a study of T cells in Graves' hyperthyroidism and ophthalmopathy. The investigators amplified TCR beta CDR3 regions from RNA transcripts. TCR CDR3 underwent first-round RT-PCR with the HTBI primer set. TCRdb reprocessed the multiplex PCR reads via MiXCR and lists one record per CDR3 protein. The data contain about 640,000 distinct CDR3 sequences, less than 25% of them singletons. The sequenced sample was blood. The receptors were gathered from a man in his thirties or forties with Graves' ophthalmopathy.

This sequence joins TRBV7-9 and TRBJ2-1; 7 nucleotides align to TRBD1. V gave up 3 bases and J gave up 14 bases; unmatched junction bases: 10. The CDR3 sequence is 13 residues long. Germline loops: CDR1 SEHNR, CDR2 FQNEAQ (reference sequence). CDR3 DNA sequence: TGTGCCAGCAGCTTCCAAACCGGGACAGTAAAGTTCTTC. Amino acid sequence: CASSFQTGTVKFF.

This clonotype has a count of ten or more. This chain connects TRBV27 to TRBJ1-5; 7 bases line up with TRBD1. CDR3 length: 15 amino acids. After removal of 6 bases from V and 4 bases from J, the junction contained 9 bases not matched to a gene. Germline CDR1 is MNHEY and CDR2 is SMNVEV (reference sequence). The CDR3 coding sequence is TGTGCCAGCAGACCAGCGGGACAGAGTAATCAGCCCCAGCATTTT. Its protein is CASRPAGQSNQPQHF.

This sequence joins TRBV12-3 or TRBV12-4 and TRBJ1-2, with D uncertain. Deletions cut 4 bases from V and 1 base from J, with 13 bases between. This CDR3 region has 15 residues. Written as DNA, the CDR3 is TGTGCCAGCAGTTATTTGCCCGTGGGTAACTATGGCTACACCTTC. Translation: CASSYLPVGNYGYTF.

This clonotype was recorded a few times. The chain combines TRBV7-9 with TRBJ1-1; 7 positions match TRBD1. Looked up from germline, CDR1 is SEHNR and CDR2 is FQNEAQ (reference sequence). V lost 4 bases to trimming and J lost 8 bases; unmatched junction nucleotides: 7. The CDR3 sequence is 13 residues long. The CDR3 here is CASSSPGDSEAFF. The DNA for the CDR3 is TGTGCCAGCAGCTCCCCCGGGGACAGCGAAGCTTTCTTT.

This clonotype was seen repeatedly, ten times or more. The chain has TRBV28 and TRBJ2-7; D not resolved. CDR3 length equals 15 residues. CDR1 and CDR2 from the germline V gene are MDHEN and SYDVKM. V was pared by 4 bases and J by 0 bases, with 13 bases between. CDR3 nucleotide sequence: TGTGCCAGCAGTTCCAACCGGGCATACTCCTACGAGCAGTACTTC. The encoded protein is CASSSNRAYSYEQYF.

This clonotype was recorded at least ten times. The chain is built from TRBV7-2 and TRBJ2-3; TRBD1 might be the D (6 bases). V lost 6 bases to trimming and J lost 5 bases, with 21 bases between them. This CDR3 comprises 16 residues. Germline V gene sequence: CDR1 SGHTA, CDR2 FQGNSA. The CDR3 loop is CASRARGTWTGDTQYF. CDR3 sequence (DNA): TGTGCCAGCAGGGCCAGAGGGACATGGACGGGAGATACGCAGTATTTT.

The chain couples TRBV15 to TRBJ1-4; 8 bases are a match to TRBD1. Germline V lookup: CDR1 LNHNV, CDR2 YYDKDF (reference sequence). The CDR3 totals 15 residues. The V segment lost 3 bases and the J segment 7 bases; nucleotides outside the gene matches: 7. CDR3 bases: TGTGCCACCAGCAGTATATCAGGGGGCGGTGAAAAACTGTTTTTT. Protein product: CATSSISGGGEKLFF.

A remark on this clonotype: A clone one base away is much larger, so this may be a read error. The chain combines TRBV2 with TRBJ2-5; no reliable D call. The CDR3 is 14 residues long. Germline V gene sequence: CDR1 SNHLY, CDR2 FYNNEI. The CDR3 DNA follows: TGTGCCAGCAGGGAAGATGGGGAAGGCGCGACCCAGTACTTC. It is translated as CASREDGEGATQYF. Variable domain in full (rest from reference TRBV2 and TRBJ2-5): EPEVTQTPSHQVTQMGQEVILRCVPISNHLYFYWYRQILGQKVEFLVSFYNNEISEKSEIFDDQFSVERPDGSNFTLKIRSTKLEDSAMYFCASREDGEGATQYFGPGTRLLVL.

This clonotype was seen many times. V is TRBV20-1 and J is TRBJ2-7, with TRBD1 identical over 9 bases. The CDR3 has 15 residues. The V gene end was trimmed by 4 bases and the J gene end by 5 bases; junction bases not matched to a gene: 12. Germline CDR1 reads DFQATT; CDR2 reads SNEGSKA (reference sequence). DNA for the CDR3: TGCAGTGCTAAGACCGGGACAGGGCAAGAAGACGAGCAGTACTTC. It is translated as CSAKTGTGQEDEQYF.

This clonotype came up many times. J is TRBJ2-7 and V is TRBV7-2; D is unclear. This CDR3 contains 15 residues. Between the trimmed V and J ends, which lost 5 bases and 0 bases, there was a span of 14 bases. Per the germline V gene, CDR1 is SGHTA and CDR2 is FQGNSA. In nucleotides, the CDR3 is TGTGCCAGCAGCATCTCGGGTCTCAGCTCCTACGAGCAGTACTTC. It encodes CASSISGLSSYEQYF.

This clonotype has only a few counts. The rearrangement uses TRBV15 and TRBJ1-5; D gene ambiguous. V was trimmed by 0 bases and J by 4 bases, leaving 22 bases between them. Germline CDR1 and CDR2: LNHNV and YYDKDF (reference sequence). This CDR3 comprises 19 residues. CDR3 in amino acids: CATSRDGRRTGPSNQPQHF. CDR3 DNA: TGTGCCACCAGCAGAGATGGCCGCCGGACGGGCCCTAGTAATCAGCCCCAGCATTTT.

This clonotype was seen more than once but under ten times. An end of the junction differs from the germline gene, which may be a read error. The rearrangement joins TRBV7-8 to TRBJ2-1; 11 bases fit TRBD2. Per germline, CDR1 SGHVS and CDR2 FQNEAQ. This CDR3 comprises 18 residues. This CDR3 is CASSLPRLAGQSYNGQFF. For the CDR3, the DNA is TGTGCCAGCAGCTTACCCCGACTAGCGGGGCAGTCCTACAATGGGCAGTTCTTC. The entire variable domain, with the rest obtained from reference TRBV7-8 and TRBJ2-1, is as follows: GAGVSQSPRYKVAKRGQDVALRCDPISGHVSLFWYQQALGQGPEFLTYFQNEAQLDKSGLPSDRFFAERPEGSVSTLKIQRTQQEDSAVYLCASSLPRLAGQSYNGQFFGPGTRLTVL.

The table lists this clonotype with a few counts. The chain uses TRBV12-3 or TRBV12-4 and TRBJ2-3; D perhaps matches TRBD1 (6 bases). This CDR3 comprises 15 residues. The V gene lost 3 bases and the J gene lost 1 base, with 11 bases spanning the gap. CDR3 DNA: TGTGCCAGCAGTTTCAGGGGATCACGCACAGATACGCAGTATTTT. Amino acid sequence: CASSFRGSRTDTQYF.

The chain has TRBV9 and TRBJ2-1; tentative D call: TRBD1 (7 bases). The CDR3 contains 15 residues. V was pared by 4 bases and J by 7 bases, with 18 bases between. CDR1 and CDR2 from the germline V gene are SGDLS and YYNGEE. The chain's CDR3 is CASSPYETGRNEQFF. CDR3 in DNA: TGTGCCAGCAGCCCTTACGAGACAGGGAGGAATGAGCAGTTCTTC. The full variable domain, its missing parts supplied by reference TRBV9 and TRBJ2-1, is DSGVTQTPKHLITATGQRVTLRCSPRSGDLSVYWYQQSLDQGLQFLIQYYNGEERAKGNILERFSAQQFPDLHSELNLSSLELGDSALYFCASSPYETGRNEQFFGPGTRLTVL.

A few counts support this clonotype. The V gene is TRBV18, the J gene TRBJ2-1; 8 bases map to TRBD2. The CDR3 spans 15 residues. The germline gives CDR1 KGHSH, CDR2 LQKENI. V trimming: 2 bases; J trimming: 9 bases; junction bases outside the gene matches: 9. Here the CDR3 reads CASSPMSGGPGEQFF. CDR3 nucleotide sequence: TGTGCCAGCTCACCAATGTCGGGAGGGCCTGGTGAGCAGTTCTTC.

The table lists this clonotype with a few counts. The rearrangement joins TRBV5-1 to TRBJ1-3; no definite D call. Trimming left V 0 bases short and J 0 bases short, with 7 bases between. The V gene's germline CDR1 is SGHRS and CDR2 YFSETQ. The CDR3 runs 15 residues. The CDR3 DNA reads TGCGCCAGCAGCTTGGAAGGAAGCTCTGGAAACACCATATATTTT. Protein: CASSLEGSSGNTIYF.

This clonotype was seen a few times. The chain is built from TRBV19 and TRBJ1-1, with D possibly being TRBD1 (5 bases). Germline assignment: CDR1 LNHDA and CDR2 SQIVND (reference sequence). With 0 bases removed from V and 0 bases from J, the gap between germline ends came to 8 bases. This CDR3 region has 15 residues. In DNA, the CDR3 is TGTGCCAGTAGTATAGACGGGACCATGAACACTGAAGCTTTCTTT. Residues: CASSIDGTMNTEAFF. Full variable domain (outside the CDR3, taken from reference TRBV19 and TRBJ1-1): DGGITQSPKYLFRKEGQNVTLSCEQNLNHDAMYWYRQDPGQGLRLIYYSQIVNDFQKGDIAEGYSVSREKKESFPLTVTSAQKNPTAFYLCASSIDGTMNTEAFFGQGTRLTVV.

V and J are TRBV27 and TRBJ2-7, with TRBD1 identical over 8 bases. Germline assignment: CDR1 MNHEY and CDR2 SMNVEV (reference sequence). CDR3 length: 16 residues. J lost 1 base, V lost 7 bases, and 12 bases had no gene match. The CDR3 DNA follows: TGTGCCAGCACGCCCCTGGGGACAGGCGGTTCCTACGAGCAGTACTTC. Translation gives CASTPLGTGGSYEQYF.

This clonotype appeared a single time. The junction departs from the called germline gene at one end, perhaps through a read error. The chain couples TRBV4-3 to TRBJ2-3, with no clear D. From germline, CDR1 is LGHNA and CDR2 YSLEER. The CDR3 is 16 amino acids. CDR3 in amino acids: CASSQVRDSIPDTQYF. The DNA for the CDR3 is TGCGCCAGCAGTCAAGTCCGTGACTCAATACCAGATACGCAGTATTTT.

The rearrangement links TRBV3-1 to TRBJ1-2; TRBD1 matches at 8 bases. Germline CDR1 reads LGHDT; CDR2 reads YNNKEL (reference sequence). The CDR3 length is 14 residues. Trimming removed 4 bases from V and 6 bases from J; junction bases left unmatched: 7. The CDR3 region is CASSLTGGSDGYTF. For the CDR3, the DNA is TGTGCCAGCAGCCTAACAGGGGGATCGGATGGCTACACCTTC.

This clonotype showed up just a few times. The DNA for the CDR3 is TGTGCCAGCAGTTTAAATGCCGGAGAGACCCAGTACTTC. Translated, it gives CASSLNAGETQYF. The chain recombines TRBV12-3 or TRBV12-4 with TRBJ2-5; D remains ambiguous. The CDR3 runs to 13 residues. V lost 2 bases and J 4 bases, leaving 8 bases between the germline ends.

This clonotype was detected a few times. The rearrangement uses TRBV6-5 and TRBJ2-7, with D hard to call. The CDR3 runs 15 residues. Trimming stripped 4 bases from V and 5 bases from J, with 18 bases between. The germline gives CDR1 MNHEY, CDR2 SVGAGI. The CDR3 coding sequence is TGTGCCAGCAGTTCGGTGCACCCCCGCTTGGACGAGCAGTACTTC. Protein: CASSSVHPRLDEQYF.